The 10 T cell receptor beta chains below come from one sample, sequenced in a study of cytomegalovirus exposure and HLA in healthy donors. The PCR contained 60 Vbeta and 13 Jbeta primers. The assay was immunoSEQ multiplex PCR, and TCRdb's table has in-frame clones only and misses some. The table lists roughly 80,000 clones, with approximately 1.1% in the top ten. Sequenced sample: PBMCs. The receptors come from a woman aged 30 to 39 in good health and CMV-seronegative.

This CDR3 reads CASSLALVRSEKLFF. CDR3 coding DNA: TGTGCCAGCAGCTTAGCTCTGGTAAGGAGCGAAAAACTGTTTTTT. This chain links TRBV7-2 with TRBJ1-4, with unresolved D. Germline values: CDR1 SGHTA, CDR2 FQGNSA. The CDR3 extends over 15 amino acids. The V end was cut by 0 bases, the J end by 8 bases, with 13 bases between.

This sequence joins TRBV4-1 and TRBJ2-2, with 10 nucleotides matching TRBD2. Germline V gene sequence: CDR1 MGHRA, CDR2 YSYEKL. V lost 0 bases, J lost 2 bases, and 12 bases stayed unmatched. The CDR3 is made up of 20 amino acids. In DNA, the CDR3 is TGCGCCAGCAGCCAAGATCGCCTAGCGGGAGATGTCGGAAACACCGGGGAGCTGTTTTTT. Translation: CASSQDRLAGDVGNTGELFF.

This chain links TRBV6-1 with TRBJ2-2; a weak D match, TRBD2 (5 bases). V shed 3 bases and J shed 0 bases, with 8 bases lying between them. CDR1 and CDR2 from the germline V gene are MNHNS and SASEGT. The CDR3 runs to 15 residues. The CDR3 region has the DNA TGTGCCAGCAGTGAGGAGGTCACGAACACCGGGGAGCTGTTTTTT. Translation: CASSEEVTNTGELFF.

CDR3 nucleotide sequence: TGTGCCAGTAGTATAAGGAGGGTTGCAACTAATGAAAAACTGTTTTTT. Its protein product is CASSIRRVATNEKLFF. The chain joins TRBV19 to TRBJ1-4; no reliable D call. The CDR3 is made up of 16 amino acids. The germline CDR1 and CDR2 sequences are LNHDA and SQIVND (reference sequence). Trimming removed 2 bases from V and 0 bases from J, with 10 bases in between.

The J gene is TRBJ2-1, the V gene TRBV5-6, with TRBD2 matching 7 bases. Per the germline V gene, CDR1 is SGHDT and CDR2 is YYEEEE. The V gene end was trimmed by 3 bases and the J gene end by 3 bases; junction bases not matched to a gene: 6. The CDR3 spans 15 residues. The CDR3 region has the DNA TGTGCCAGCAGCTGGGGGGGTTTGAACTACAATGAGCAGTTCTTC. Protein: CASSWGGLNYNEQFF.

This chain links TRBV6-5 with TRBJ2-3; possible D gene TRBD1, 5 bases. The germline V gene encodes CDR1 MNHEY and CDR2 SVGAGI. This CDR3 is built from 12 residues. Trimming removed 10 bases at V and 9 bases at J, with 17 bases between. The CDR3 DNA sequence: TGTGCCACCAGGGATTTGTTGGGCACGCAGTATTTT. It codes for CATRDLLGTQYF.

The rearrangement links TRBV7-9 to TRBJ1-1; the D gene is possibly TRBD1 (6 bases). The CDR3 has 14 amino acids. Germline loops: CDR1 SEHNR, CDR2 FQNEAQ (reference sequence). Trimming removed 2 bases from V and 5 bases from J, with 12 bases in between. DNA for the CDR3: TGTGCCAGCAGCTTAACGGGGCAGGGGACTGAAGCTTTCTTT. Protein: CASSLTGQGTEAFF.

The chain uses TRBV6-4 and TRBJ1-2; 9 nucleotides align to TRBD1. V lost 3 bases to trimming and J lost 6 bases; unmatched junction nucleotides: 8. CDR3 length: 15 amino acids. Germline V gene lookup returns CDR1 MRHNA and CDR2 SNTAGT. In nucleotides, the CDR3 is TGTGCCAGCAGTGATAGCGGGACAGGGTTAGATGGCTACACCTTC. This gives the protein CASSDSGTGLDGYTF.

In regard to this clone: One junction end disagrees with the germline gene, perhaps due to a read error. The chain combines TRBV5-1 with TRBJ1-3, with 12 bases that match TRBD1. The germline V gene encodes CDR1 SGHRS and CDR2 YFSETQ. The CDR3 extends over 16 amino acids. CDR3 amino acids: CASSPGDRGPGNNIYF. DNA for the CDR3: TGCGCCAGCAGCCCGGGGGACAGGGGGCCTGGAAACAACATATATTTT.

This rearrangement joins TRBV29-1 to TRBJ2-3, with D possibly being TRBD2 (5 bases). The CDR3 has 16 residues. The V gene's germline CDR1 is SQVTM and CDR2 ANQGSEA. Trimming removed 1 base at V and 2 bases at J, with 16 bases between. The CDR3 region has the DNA TGCAGCGTTGAAGTTCGGCCGGGAAGCGTCACAGATACGCAGTATTTT. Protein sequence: CSVEVRPGSVTDTQYF.